Below are 14 T cell receptor beta chains sequenced from a single sample in a study of T cell changes during pregnancy in multiple sclerosis. Clones were sequenced by immunoSEQ multiplex PCR, and TCRdb holds only the in-frame ones, with some missing. The sample yields tens of thousands of clones, roughly 90% seen once. Sample: CD4+ T cells from peripheral blood mononuclear cells, taken in the third trimester of pregnancy. These receptors were collected from a female donor in good health, enrolled as a control in a pregnancy study.

This chain links TRBV7-6 with TRBJ2-5; 8 bases line up with TRBD2. This CDR3 spans 15 amino acids. In germline, CDR1 is SGHVS, CDR2 FNYEAQ. The V gene end was trimmed by 3 bases and the J gene end by 2 bases; junction bases not matched to a gene: 5. Written as DNA, the CDR3 is TGTGCCAGCAGCTTTCCCGGGACTAGACAAGAGACCCAGTACTTC. The encoded protein is CASSFPGTRQETQYF.

The chain uses TRBV4-3 and TRBJ1-1; D is perhaps TRBD1 (5 bases). Trimming stripped 1 base from V and 4 bases from J, with 10 bases between. CDR1 LGHNA and CDR2 YSLEER come from the germline V gene. This CDR3 comprises 14 residues. The CDR3 region has the DNA TGCGCCAGCAGCCAAGGCCAGGGCGGCACTGAAGCTTTCTTT. It yields the protein CASSQGQGGTEAFF.

The rearrangement joins TRBV6-4 to TRBJ1-5; no definite D call. Germline loops: CDR1 MRHNA, CDR2 SNTAGT. The CDR3 extends over 16 amino acids. Trimming removed 8 bases at V and 0 bases at J, with 17 bases between. In nucleotides, the CDR3 is TGTGCCAGCTTCCACGGGGAAAGCTTTAGCAATCAGCCCCAGCATTTT. It is translated as CASFHGESFSNQPQHF.

V and J are TRBV7-2 and TRBJ1-2; D might be TRBD1 (5 bases). This CDR3 spans 18 amino acids. Trimming pared 0 bases from V and 4 bases from J, leaving 21 bases between. Germline CDR1 is SGHTA and CDR2 is FQGNSA. The CDR3 DNA is TGTGCCAGCAGCTTAGCAACAGCCCGGGGGACCGGTGGCTATGGCTACACCTTC. Translating gives CASSLATARGTGGYGYTF.

This clone showed up just a few times. As DNA, the CDR3 is TGTGCCATCAGACTGGACAGGGTCGATGGCTACACCTTC. Its protein product is CAIRLDRVDGYTF. This rearrangement joins TRBV10-3 to TRBJ1-2; 8 nucleotides line up with TRBD1. This CDR3 comprises 13 residues. The V segment lost 6 bases and the J segment 6 bases; nucleotides outside the gene matches: 6. CDR1 is ENHRY and CDR2 is SYGVKD in the germline V gene.

The chain employs TRBV7-9 and TRBJ2-5, with TRBD2 identical over 8 bases. Trimming at V came to 1 base and at J to 4 bases, leaving 5 bases not matched to a gene. This CDR3 is built from 15 residues. The germline CDR1 and CDR2 sequences are SEHNR and FQNEAQ (reference sequence). The chain's CDR3 is CASSLEPGGRETQYF. CDR3 in DNA: TGTGCCAGCAGCTTAGAACCGGGGGGGCGAGAGACCCAGTACTTC.

The genes are TRBV7-9 and TRBJ1-1; 8 bases are shared with TRBD1. The length of the CDR3 is 15 residues. CDR1 and CDR2 from the germline V gene are SEHNR and FQNEAQ (reference sequence). Trimming removed 7 bases from V and 1 base from J; junction bases left unmatched: 8. The CDR3 spells CASISPGTGNTEAFF. CDR3 nucleotide sequence: TGTGCCAGCATCTCCCCCGGGACAGGGAACACTGAAGCTTTCTTT. Full variable domain (rest looked up from reference TRBV7-9 and TRBJ1-1): DTGVSQNPRHKITKRGQNVTFRCDPISEHNRLYWYRQTLGQGPEFLTYFQNEAQLEKSRLLSDRFSAERPKGSFSTLEIQRTEQGDSAMYLCASISPGTGNTEAFFGQGTRLTVV.

The J gene is TRBJ1-1, the V gene TRBV7-2; D gene ambiguous. The CDR3 is made up of 14 amino acids. CDR1 and CDR2 (germline): SGHTA, FQGNSA. Trimming stripped 3 bases from V and 1 base from J, with 9 bases between. CDR3 bases: TGTGCCAGCAGCTTCCATCGACAGAACACTGAAGCTTTCTTT. It codes for CASSFHRQNTEAFF.

The J gene is TRBJ2-7, the V gene TRBV7-9, with D possibly being TRBD1 (7 bases). The CDR3 runs to 17 residues. Germline V gene lookup returns CDR1 SEHNR and CDR2 FQNEAQ (reference sequence). The V gene lost 3 bases and the J gene lost 5 bases, with 23 bases spanning the gap. CDR3 coding DNA: TGTGCCAGCAGCTTCTTAGGCCCCGGGGCAGGGGGGCACGAGCAGTACTTC. Translating it yields CASSFLGPGAGGHEQYF.

This clone was observed a few times. The V and J genes are TRBV5-4 and TRBJ1-2, with TRBD1 identical over 8 bases. The CDR3 spans 14 residues. CDR1 and CDR2 (germline): SGHNT, YYREEE (reference sequence). With V trimmed by 4 bases and J by 5 bases, 7 bases remained unmatched. The CDR3 protein is CASSPDRTGYGYTF. The CDR3, as DNA: TGTGCCAGCAGCCCCGACCGGACAGGGTATGGCTACACCTTC.

The chain carries TRBV6-5 and TRBJ2-7; maybe TRBD1 (5 bases). From germline, CDR1 is MNHEY and CDR2 SVGAGI. V was shortened by 5 bases and J by 1 base, with 9 bases between the two germline ends. The CDR3 sequence is 13 residues long. In DNA form, the CDR3 reads TGTGCCAGCAGTGTTCCAGGGTCCTACGAGCAGTACTTC. Its protein is CASSVPGSYEQYF.

V and J are TRBV5-1 and TRBJ1-1, with D perhaps matching TRBD1 (6 bases). This CDR3 is 14 amino acids long. Trimming pared 0 bases from V and 2 bases from J, leaving 8 bases between. CDR1 SGHRS and CDR2 YFSETQ come from the germline V gene. This CDR3 reads CASSLGQVNTEAFF. The CDR3 coding sequence is TGCGCCAGCAGCTTGGGACAGGTCAACACTGAAGCTTTCTTT.

V gene TRBV19 combines with J gene TRBJ2-7, with 9 positions matching TRBD1. V trimming: 9 bases; J trimming: 1 base; junction bases outside the gene matches: 7. Germline V CDR1 and CDR2: LNHDA, SQIVND (reference sequence). This CDR3 has 14 residues. The CDR3, as DNA: TGTGCCAGCGCTGTCGGGACAGGGTCCTACGAGCAGTACTTC. Amino acid sequence: CASAVGTGSYEQYF.

This clone was observed a handful of times. The chain couples TRBV9 to TRBJ1-2; no clear D. Trimming removed 0 bases from V and 3 bases from J, with 6 bases in between. Germline V gives CDR1 SGDLS, CDR2 YYNGEE. The CDR3 length is 13 residues. CDR3 protein: CASSVEADYGYTF. CDR3 nucleotide sequence: TGTGCCAGCAGCGTAGAGGCGGACTATGGCTACACCTTC.